The next 21 T cell receptor beta chains were all read from a single sample in a study of blood T cell repertoires in COVID-19. The method was immunoSEQ multiplex PCR; TCRdb's version includes in-frame clones alone and lacks a portion of them. The top ten hold 16% of the sample, which has about 35,000 clones, roughly three quarters seen once. Sequencing was done on a sample of peripheral blood. These receptors all come from a human donor in a cohort sampled during active COVID-19.

J is TRBJ2-5 and V is TRBV10-1; TRBD1 aligns across 10 bases. This CDR3 has 16 residues. The trim removed 3 bases at V and 5 bases at J, leaving 9 bases unmatched. Germline V gene sequence: CDR1 WNHNN, CDR2 SYGVQD (reference sequence). This chain's CDR3 is CASSETRDRGYETQYF. In DNA form, the CDR3 reads TGCGCCAGCAGTGAAACCAGGGACAGGGGATATGAGACCCAGTACTTC.

This chain connects TRBV28 to TRBJ1-3; 12 nucleotides align to TRBD1. The CDR3 sequence is 15 residues long. V shed 6 bases and J 8 bases; nucleotides not matched to a gene: 8. Germline V CDR1 and CDR2: MDHEN, SYDVKM. The CDR3 sequence: CASSLIGTGGHTIYF. The CDR3 DNA is TGTGCCAGCAGCTTGATCGGGACAGGGGGCCACACCATATATTTT.

V is TRBV30 and J is TRBJ1-3; 9 positions match TRBD1. CDR3 length equals 14 residues. Germline values: CDR1 GTSNPN, CDR2 SVGIG (reference sequence). Trimming at V came to 3 bases and at J to 4 bases, leaving 4 bases not matched to a gene. Written as DNA, the CDR3 is TGTGCCTGGAGGGGACAGGGAAGAGGAAACACCATATATTTT. Residues: CAWRGQGRGNTIYF.

The CDR3 nucleotides are TGTGCCAGCAGCTTAGCAATCCCCGGGACAGGGGGCCAGACCCAGTACTTC. This sequence encodes CASSLAIPGTGGQTQYF. The rearrangement uses TRBV7-6 and TRBJ2-5, with TRBD1 matching over 12 bases. The CDR3 is 17 residues long. Germline trimming cut 0 bases from V and 6 bases from J; bases unmatched to any gene: 8. Germline V CDR1 and CDR2: SGHVS, FNYEAQ.

In this sample, this clone turned up a few times. The chain recombines TRBV28 with TRBJ2-2, with TRBD2 as a possible D gene (6 bases). The germline V gene has CDR1 MDHEN and CDR2 SYDVKM. Trimming removed 7 bases at V and 1 base at J, with 13 bases between. The CDR3 length is 15 residues. As DNA, the CDR3 is TGTGCCAGCAAAGCCTGGCGGGGGAACACCGGGGAGCTGTTTTTT. It encodes CASKAWRGNTGELFF. The whole variable domain, filled in from reference TRBV28 and TRBJ2-2, reads DVKVTQSSRYLVKRTGEKVFLECVQDMDHENMFWYRQDPGLGLRLIYFSYDVKMKEKGDIPEGYSVSREKKERFSLILESASTNQTSMYLCASKAWRGNTGELFFGEGSRLTVL.

This clone occurred a few times. This chain connects TRBV6-5 to TRBJ1-1; tentatively, D is TRBD1 (6 bases). Looked up from germline, CDR1 is MNHEY and CDR2 is SVGAGI. The V end lost 6 bases, the J end lost 4 bases, and 18 bases lay between the germline ends. The CDR3 is made up of 15 amino acids. CDR3: CASSKGGVESTEAFF. As DNA, the CDR3 is TGTGCCAGCAGCAAAGGGGGGGTAGAGAGCACTGAAGCTTTCTTT.

The chain is built from TRBV19 and TRBJ2-2; possible D gene TRBD1, 5 bases. V was trimmed by 3 bases and J by 7 bases, leaving 18 bases between them. The CDR3 is made up of 16 amino acids. Germline CDR1 reads LNHDA; CDR2 reads SQIVND (reference sequence). CDR3 sequence reads: CASSMVLGRGGGELFF. CDR3 nucleotide sequence: TGTGCCAGTAGTATGGTTTTGGGAAGGGGCGGCGGGGAGCTGTTTTTT.

The J gene is TRBJ2-1, the V gene TRBV3-1 (or the pseudogene TRBV3-2); no definite D call. The germline gives CDR1 LGHDT, CDR2 YNNKEL (reference sequence). CDR3 length: 13 amino acids. Trimming took 4 bases from V and 7 from J, leaving 11 bases between them. DNA for the CDR3: TGTGCCAGCAGCCGTAGCCCTCGGAATGAGCAGTTCTTC. This encodes CASSRSPRNEQFF.

The rearrangement links TRBV4-3 to TRBJ2-7; 8 bases map to TRBD1. The CDR3 is 15 amino acids. The junction had 5 bases not matched to a gene; V was cut back by 0 bases and J by 4 bases. Per germline, CDR1 LGHNA and CDR2 YSLEER. The CDR3 sequence: CASSQEGDRGYEQYF. The DNA for the CDR3 is TGCGCCAGCAGCCAAGAAGGTGACAGGGGATACGAGCAGTACTTC.

The chain joins TRBV19 to TRBJ2-3, with 15 bases aligning to TRBD2. Germline CDR1 and CDR2: LNHDA and SQIVND (reference sequence). V gave up 3 bases and J gave up 6 bases; unmatched junction bases: 7. The CDR3 is 17 residues long. Here the CDR3 DNA reads TGTGCCAGTAGTATCGGGACTAGCGGGAGGACGGGGGATACGCAGTATTTT. It codes for CASSIGTSGRTGDTQYF.

This clone was seen more than once but under ten times. V usage is TRBV10-3 and J usage is TRBJ1-2, with 7 bases identical to TRBD1. Germline values: CDR1 ENHRY, CDR2 SYGVKD. With 5 bases clipped from V and 5 bases from J, the junction kept 8 bases outside the gene matches. The CDR3 is 14 amino acids. In DNA, the CDR3 is TGTGCCATCAGTCTTACAGGGGTGGGGTATGGCTACACCTTC. This translates into CAISLTGVGYGYTF.

Here the CDR3 reads CASSYSPRTGGYEQYF. The DNA of the CDR3 is TGTGCCAGCAGTTACTCCCCCCGGACAGGGGGCTACGAGCAGTACTTC. This rearrangement joins TRBV6-2 or TRBV6-3 to TRBJ2-7; 10 positions agree with TRBD1. From germline, CDR1 is MNHEY and CDR2 SVGEGT. The CDR3 has 16 amino acids. V lost 0 bases, J lost 3 bases, and 5 bases stayed unmatched.

The chain employs TRBV5-1 and TRBJ1-1; D possibly corresponds to TRBD1 (6 bases). Germline CDR1 is SGHRS and CDR2 is YFSETQ. V was shortened by 3 bases and J by 4 bases, with 19 bases between the two germline ends. The CDR3 is 16 amino acids. CDR3 DNA: TGCGCCAGCAGCTCAAGTAAACAGGGACGGATCACTGAAGCTTTCTTT. This codes for CASSSSKQGRITEAFF.

This rearrangement joins TRBV5-1 to TRBJ2-7; 10 bases agree with TRBD1. From germline, CDR1 is SGHRS and CDR2 YFSETQ. V shed 4 bases and J 6 bases; nucleotides not matched to a gene: 19. The CDR3 is 18 amino acids. CDR3: CASSTTGGGQGTLGEQYF. CDR3 sequence (DNA): TGCGCCAGCAGCACCACCGGCGGGGGACAGGGGACTCTGGGCGAGCAGTACTTC.

This clone was seen only once. The chain recombines TRBV29-1 with TRBJ1-2; possible D gene TRBD1, 5 bases. This CDR3 is built from 11 residues. The germline V gene encodes CDR1 SQVTM and CDR2 ANQGSEA. The V gene lost 5 bases and the J gene lost 6 bases, with 10 bases spanning the gap. CDR3 DNA: TGCAGCGTTAGTGAAGGGGATGGCTACACCTTC. It specifies CSVSEGDGYTF.

This clone was observed a few times. V gene TRBV5-1 combines with J gene TRBJ2-3, with D possibly matching TRBD1 (7 bases). CDR3 length equals 17 residues. Germline V gives CDR1 SGHRS, CDR2 YFSETQ. V dropped 1 base and J dropped 5 bases, with 20 bases sitting between them. CDR3 residues: CASSLFGRAQGGDTQYF. CDR3 nucleotides: TGCGCCAGCAGCTTGTTTGGACGGGCGCAGGGGGGAGATACGCAGTATTTT.

The chain is built from TRBV18 and TRBJ2-3; TRBD2 agrees at 11 bases. With V trimmed by 3 bases and J by 2 bases, 7 bases remained unmatched. Germline V CDR1 and CDR2: KGHSH, LQKENI. The CDR3 runs 17 residues. The CDR3 reads CASSPLASGGTTDTQYF. The CDR3 DNA reads TGTGCCAGCTCACCGCTTGCTAGCGGGGGGACCACAGATACGCAGTATTTT.

This chain uses TRBV3-1 (or the pseudogene TRBV3-2) with TRBJ2-7; TRBD2 matches at 9 bases. Germline assignment: CDR1 LGHDT and CDR2 YNNKEL (reference sequence). With 1 base clipped from V and 4 bases from J, the junction kept 5 bases outside the gene matches. The CDR3 loop spans 15 amino acids. The CDR3 bases are TGTGCCAGCAGCCAAGCCAGCGGGGGGAGATACGAGCAGTACTTC. It codes for CASSQASGGRYEQYF.

Here the CDR3 reads CASRETGTRNIQYF. The CDR3 region has the DNA TGTGCCAGTCGGGAAACCGGGACAAGAAACATTCAGTACTTC. The rearrangement links TRBV19 to TRBJ2-4; weak D call: TRBD1 (6 bases). Germline CDR1 and CDR2: LNHDA and SQIVND (reference sequence). V lost 8 bases and J 6 bases, leaving 17 bases between the germline ends. The CDR3 length is 14 residues.

The chain employs TRBV29-1 and TRBJ2-3, with unresolved D. Trimming took off 5 bases at V and 6 bases at J, with 6 bases between the two ends. The CDR3 loop spans 10 amino acids. CDR1 and CDR2 from the germline V gene are SQVTM and ANQGSEA. The CDR3 DNA sequence: TGCAGCGTTCTCCAGGATACGCAGTATTTT. This gives the protein CSVLQDTQYF.

The chain carries TRBV12-5 and TRBJ2-1, with 9 bases identical to TRBD2. Per germline, CDR1 LGHNT and CDR2 FRNRAP. The CDR3 has 14 amino acids. J lost 8 bases, V lost 5 bases, and 7 bases had no gene match. The CDR3 spells CASGAAGGVDEQFF. Written as DNA, the CDR3 is TGTGCTAGTGGTGCAGCGGGAGGCGTCGATGAGCAGTTCTTC.